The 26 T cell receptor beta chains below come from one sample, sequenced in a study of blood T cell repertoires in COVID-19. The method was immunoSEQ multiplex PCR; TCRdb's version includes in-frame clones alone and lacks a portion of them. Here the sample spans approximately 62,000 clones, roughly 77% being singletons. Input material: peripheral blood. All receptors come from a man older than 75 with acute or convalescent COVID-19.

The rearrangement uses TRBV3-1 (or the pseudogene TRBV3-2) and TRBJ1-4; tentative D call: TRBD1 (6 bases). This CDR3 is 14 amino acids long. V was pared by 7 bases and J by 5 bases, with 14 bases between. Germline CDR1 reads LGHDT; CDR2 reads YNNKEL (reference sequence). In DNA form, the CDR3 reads TGTGCCAGCACCGTTGACAGGTCCAATGAAAAACTGTTTTTT. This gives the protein CASTVDRSNEKLFF.

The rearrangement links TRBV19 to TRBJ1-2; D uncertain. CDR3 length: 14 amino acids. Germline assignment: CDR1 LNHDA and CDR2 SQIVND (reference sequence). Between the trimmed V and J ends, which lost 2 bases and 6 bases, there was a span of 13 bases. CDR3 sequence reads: CASSIRDAVDGYTF. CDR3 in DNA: TGTGCCAGTAGTATAAGAGACGCGGTGGATGGCTACACCTTC.

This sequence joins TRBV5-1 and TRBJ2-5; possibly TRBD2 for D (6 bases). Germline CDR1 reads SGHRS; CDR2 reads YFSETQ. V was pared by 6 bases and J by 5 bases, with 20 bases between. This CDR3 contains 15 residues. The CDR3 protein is CASTRRGSGEETQYF. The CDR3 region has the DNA TGCGCCAGCACCCGTCGGGGGTCGGGTGAGGAGACCCAGTACTTC.

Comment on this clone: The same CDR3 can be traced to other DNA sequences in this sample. This CDR3 reads CATSRGGGSNQPQHF. CDR3 nucleotide sequence: TGTGCCACCAGCAGAGGGGGAGGGAGCAATCAGCCCCAGCATTTT. The chain has TRBV15 and TRBJ1-5; the D is unclear. The CDR3 sequence is 15 residues long. The germline V and J ends were trimmed by 1 base and 1 base, with 8 bases remaining between them. From germline, CDR1 is LNHNV and CDR2 YYDKDF (reference sequence).

The CDR3 loop reads CAWQQDSAGNIQYF. DNA for the CDR3: TGTGCCTGGCAACAGGACAGTGCGGGAAACATTCAGTACTTC. The chain carries TRBV30 and TRBJ2-4, with TRBD1 as a possible D gene (6 bases). V lost 5 bases and J 6 bases, leaving 17 bases between the germline ends. The CDR3 runs 14 residues. Germline-derived CDR1 and CDR2 are GTSNPN and SVGIG (reference sequence). Combining the CDR3 with reference TRBV30 and TRBJ2-4 gives the whole variable domain SQTIHQWPATLVQPVGSPLSLECTVEGTSNPNLYWYRQAAGRGLQLLFYSVGIGQISSEVPQNLSASRPQDRQFILSSKKLLLSDSGFYLCAWQQDSAGNIQYFGAGTRLSVL.

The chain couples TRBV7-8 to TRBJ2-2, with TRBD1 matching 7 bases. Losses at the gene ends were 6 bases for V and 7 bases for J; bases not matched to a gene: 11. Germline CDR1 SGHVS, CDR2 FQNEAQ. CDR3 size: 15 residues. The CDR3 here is CASRQPGQRNGELFF. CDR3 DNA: TGTGCCAGCAGACAACCGGGACAGAGAAACGGGGAGCTGTTTTTT.

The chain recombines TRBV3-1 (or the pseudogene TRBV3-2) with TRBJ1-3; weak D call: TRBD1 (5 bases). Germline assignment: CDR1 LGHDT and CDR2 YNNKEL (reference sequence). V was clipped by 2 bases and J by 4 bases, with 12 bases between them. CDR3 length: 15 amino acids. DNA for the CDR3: TGTGCCAGCAGCCAACCCACACCAGGGGGAAACACCATATATTTT. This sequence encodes CASSQPTPGGNTIYF.

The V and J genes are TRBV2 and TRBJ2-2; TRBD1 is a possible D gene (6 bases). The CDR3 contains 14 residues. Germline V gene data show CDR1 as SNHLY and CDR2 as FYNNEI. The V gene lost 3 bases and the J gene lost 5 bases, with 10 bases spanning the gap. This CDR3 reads CASSDGTLTGELFF. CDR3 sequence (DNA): TGTGCCAGCAGTGACGGGACACTTACCGGGGAGCTGTTTTTT.

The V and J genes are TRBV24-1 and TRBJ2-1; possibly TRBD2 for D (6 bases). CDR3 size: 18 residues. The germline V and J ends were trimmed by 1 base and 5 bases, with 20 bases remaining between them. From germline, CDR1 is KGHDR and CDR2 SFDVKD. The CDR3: CATSDFGTFADYDNEQFF. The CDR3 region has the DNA TGTGCCACCAGTGATTTCGGGACCTTTGCGGACTACGACAATGAGCAGTTCTTC.

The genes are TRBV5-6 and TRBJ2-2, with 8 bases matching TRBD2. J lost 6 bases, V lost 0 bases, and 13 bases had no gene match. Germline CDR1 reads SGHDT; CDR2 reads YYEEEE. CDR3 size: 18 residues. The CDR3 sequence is CASSLERSGGGLPGELFF. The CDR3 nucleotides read TGTGCCAGCAGCTTGGAGCGGTCCGGGGGGGGTTTACCCGGGGAGCTGTTTTTT.

CDR3 DNA sequence: TGTGCCAGCAGGGCTTCAACTAATGAAAAACTGTTTTTT. Translation: CASRASTNEKLFF. The chain recombines TRBV6-5 with TRBJ1-4, with D unclear. Germline CDR1 MNHEY, CDR2 SVGAGI. The CDR3 runs 13 residues. V was trimmed by 6 bases and J by 0 bases, leaving 5 bases between them.

This chain's CDR3 is CASSQFAGEALGYTF. The CDR3 region has the DNA TGTGCCAGCAGCCAATTCGCAGGGGAAGCTCTTGGCTACACCTTC. V is TRBV2 and J is TRBJ1-2; D may be TRBD1 (6 bases). The CDR3 consists of 15 residues. Per germline, CDR1 SNHLY and CDR2 FYNNEI. V was clipped by 6 bases and J by 7 bases, with 21 bases between them.

The CDR3 loop is CASSQAGGGETQYF. The CDR3 DNA reads as TGTGCCAGCAGCCAAGCTGGAGGCGGGGAGACCCAGTACTTC. This chain joins TRBV3-1 (or the pseudogene TRBV3-2) and TRBJ2-5; maybe TRBD2 (5 bases). Germline V gene lookup returns CDR1 LGHDT and CDR2 YNNKEL (reference sequence). The V end lost 1 base, the J end lost 5 bases, and 11 bases lay between the germline ends. This CDR3 has 14 residues.

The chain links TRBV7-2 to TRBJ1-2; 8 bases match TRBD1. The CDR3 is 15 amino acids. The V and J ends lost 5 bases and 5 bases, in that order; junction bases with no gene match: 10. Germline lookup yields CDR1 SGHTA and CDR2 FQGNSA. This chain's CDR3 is CASSPDRVKSYGYTF. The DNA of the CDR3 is TGTGCCAGCAGCCCGGACAGGGTTAAGTCGTATGGCTACACCTTC.

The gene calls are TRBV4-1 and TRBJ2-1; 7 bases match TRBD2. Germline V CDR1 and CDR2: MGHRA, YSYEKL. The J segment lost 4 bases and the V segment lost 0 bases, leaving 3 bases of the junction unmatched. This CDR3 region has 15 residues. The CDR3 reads CASSQEWGGYNEQFF. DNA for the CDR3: TGCGCCAGCAGCCAAGAGTGGGGGGGGTACAATGAGCAGTTCTTC.

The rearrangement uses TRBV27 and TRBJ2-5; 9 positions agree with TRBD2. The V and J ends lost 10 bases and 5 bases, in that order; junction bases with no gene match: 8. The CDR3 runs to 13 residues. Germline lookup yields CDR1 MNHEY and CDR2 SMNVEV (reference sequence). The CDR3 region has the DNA TGTGCCACTAAGGGACTAGCATACGAGACCCAGTACTTC. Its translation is CATKGLAYETQYF.

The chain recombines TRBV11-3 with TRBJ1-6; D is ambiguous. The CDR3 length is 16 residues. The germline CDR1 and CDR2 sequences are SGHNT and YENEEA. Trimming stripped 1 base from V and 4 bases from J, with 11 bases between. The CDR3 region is CASSLGAETYNSPLHF. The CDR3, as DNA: TGTGCCAGCAGCTTAGGAGCGGAGACTTATAATTCACCCCTCCACTTT.

DNA of the CDR3: TGTGCCACCTCACAGGTTACTAATGAAAAACTGTTTTTT. It translates to CATSQVTNEKLFF. V and J are TRBV10-3 and TRBJ1-4; perhaps TRBD1 as D (5 bases). Trimming shortened V by 10 bases and J by 2 bases, and 11 bases separated the two germline ends. In germline, CDR1 is ENHRY, CDR2 SYGVKD. The CDR3 has 13 residues.

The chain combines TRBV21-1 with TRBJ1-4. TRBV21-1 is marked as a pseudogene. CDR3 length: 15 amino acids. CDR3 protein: CASSKGREEREFLFF. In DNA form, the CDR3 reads TGTGCCAGCAGCAAAGGTCGGGAGGAGAGGGAATTTCTGTTTTTT.

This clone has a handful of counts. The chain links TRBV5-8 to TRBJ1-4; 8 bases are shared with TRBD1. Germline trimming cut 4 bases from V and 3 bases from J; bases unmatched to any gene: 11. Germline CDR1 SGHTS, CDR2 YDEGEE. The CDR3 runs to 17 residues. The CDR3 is CASSPRTGQISNEKLFF. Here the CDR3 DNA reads TGTGCCAGCAGCCCCCGGACAGGGCAGATCTCTAATGAAAAACTGTTTTTT.

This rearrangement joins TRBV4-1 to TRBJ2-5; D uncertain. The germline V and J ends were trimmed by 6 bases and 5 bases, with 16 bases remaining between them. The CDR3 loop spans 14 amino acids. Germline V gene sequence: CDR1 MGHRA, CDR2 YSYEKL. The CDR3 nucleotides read TGCGCCAGCAGACCCCTTGCAGTTTCCGAGACCCAGTACTTC. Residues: CASRPLAVSETQYF.

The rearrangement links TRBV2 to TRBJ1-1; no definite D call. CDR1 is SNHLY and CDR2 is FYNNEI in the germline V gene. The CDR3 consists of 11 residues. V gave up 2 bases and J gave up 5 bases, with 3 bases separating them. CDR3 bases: TGTGCCAGCAGTGAACAGACTGAAGCTTTCTTT. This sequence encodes CASSEQTEAFF.

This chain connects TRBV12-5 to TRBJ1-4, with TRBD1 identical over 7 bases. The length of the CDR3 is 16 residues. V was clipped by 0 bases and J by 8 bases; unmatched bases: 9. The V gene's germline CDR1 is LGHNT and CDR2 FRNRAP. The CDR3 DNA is TGTGCTAGTGGTTTGGTACGTTGGCAGGGGGAAGAAAAACTGTTTTTT. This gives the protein CASGLVRWQGEEKLFF.

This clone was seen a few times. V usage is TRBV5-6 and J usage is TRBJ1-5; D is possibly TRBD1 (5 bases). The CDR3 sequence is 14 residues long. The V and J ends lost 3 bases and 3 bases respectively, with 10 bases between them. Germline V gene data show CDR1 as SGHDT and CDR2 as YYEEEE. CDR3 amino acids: CASSSTAYNQPQHF. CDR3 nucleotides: TGTGCCAGCAGCTCGACAGCGTACAATCAGCCCCAGCATTTT.

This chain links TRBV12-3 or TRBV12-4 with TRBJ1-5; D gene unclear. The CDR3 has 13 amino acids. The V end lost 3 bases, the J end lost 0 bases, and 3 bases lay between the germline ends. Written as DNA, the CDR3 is TGTGCCAGCAGTTTCGGTAGCAATCAGCCCCAGCATTTT. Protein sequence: CASSFGSNQPQHF.

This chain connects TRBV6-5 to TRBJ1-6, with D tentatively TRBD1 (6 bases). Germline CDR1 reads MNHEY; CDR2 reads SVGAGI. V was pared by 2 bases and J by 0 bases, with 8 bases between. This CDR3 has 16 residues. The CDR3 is CASSYDRSSYNSPLHF. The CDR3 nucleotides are TGTGCCAGCAGTTACGACAGGAGCTCCTATAATTCACCCCTCCACTTT.